Below are 25 T cell receptor beta chains sequenced from a single sample in a study of cytotoxic CD8 clonotypes in ibrutinib-treated CLL. Generated by immunoSEQ multiplex PCR, the TCRdb table keeps only in-frame clones and is missing some. The sample lists some 310,000 clones, around four fifths seen once, with roughly 6.3% in the top ten. Sequences were derived from PBMCs, sampled before ibrutinib treatment. These receptors all come from a human donor with chronic lymphocytic leukemia.

In its sample, this clone was seen a few times. The CDR3 region is CASSYSSTTYEQYF. The CDR3, as DNA: TGTGCCAGCAGTTACTCTTCGACTACCTACGAGCAGTACTTC. This rearrangement joins TRBV6-5 to TRBJ2-7, with D possibly matching TRBD2 (5 bases). Germline CDR1 reads MNHEY; CDR2 reads SVGAGI. V lost 0 bases and J lost 2, with 8 bases in between. CDR3 length: 14 residues.

A few counts support this clone. The chain is built from TRBV29-1 and TRBJ1-5; TRBD1 might be the D (5 bases). Germline V lookup: CDR1 SQVTM, CDR2 ANQGSEA. V was shortened by 6 bases and J by 4 bases, with 13 bases between the two germline ends. This CDR3 is 13 amino acids long. CDR3 DNA: TGCAGCGTAGGAGGGGTAGGAAATCAGCCCCAGCATTTT. Its protein is CSVGGVGNQPQHF.

This sequence joins TRBV10-3 and TRBJ2-7, with 9 nucleotides matching TRBD1. V trimming: 3 bases; J trimming: 1 base; junction bases outside the gene matches: 4. From germline, CDR1 is ENHRY and CDR2 SYGVKD. This CDR3 has 15 amino acids. For the CDR3, the DNA is TGTGCCATCAGTGAACGACAGGGGGTTTCCTACGAGCAGTACTTC. Protein product: CAISERQGVSYEQYF.

This chain links TRBV6-5 with TRBJ2-1; perhaps D is TRBD1 or TRBD2 (6 bases each). CDR3 length equals 13 residues. V lost 8 bases, J lost 8 bases, and 16 bases lay in between. CDR1 and CDR2 (germline): MNHEY, SVGAGI. In DNA form, the CDR3 reads TGTGCCAGCTCGGGGGCCAGCAGCGATGAGCAGTTCTTC. Residues: CASSGASSDEQFF.

The rearrangement uses TRBV18 and TRBJ1-1; no firm D call. CDR1 is KGHSH, CDR2 LQKENI, per germline. The CDR3 totals 15 residues. The V gene lost 6 bases and the J gene lost 1 base, with 15 bases spanning the gap. CDR3 loop: CASSLTVQENTEAFF. CDR3 bases: TGTGCCAGCTCGCTAACAGTTCAGGAGAACACTGAAGCTTTCTTT.

The genes are TRBV4-1 and TRBJ2-3; 12 bases align to TRBD2. Losses at the gene ends were 3 bases for V and 5 bases for J; bases not matched to a gene: 6. The germline CDR1 and CDR2 sequences are MGHRA and YSYEKL. CDR3 length: 16 amino acids. For the CDR3, the DNA is TGCGCCAGCAGCCAGAGAACGGGACTAGCGGGAGATACGCAGTATTTT. Amino acids: CASSQRTGLAGDTQYF.

The CDR3 nucleotides read TGTGCCAGCAGCCAAACAGGGGCAAATACGCAGTATTTT. Its protein product is CASSQTGANTQYF. The chain is built from TRBV14 and TRBJ2-3; 7 nucleotides line up with TRBD1. Trimming cost V 2 bases and J 7 bases; bases outside gene matches: 3. This CDR3 has 13 residues. Per the germline V gene, CDR1 is SGHDN and CDR2 is FVKESK.

In its sample, this clone was seen a few times. Within the sample, other DNA sequences also encode this same CDR3. V and J are TRBV19 and TRBJ2-2, with no clear D. This CDR3 is 13 amino acids long. Trimming stripped 1 base from V and 2 bases from J, with 2 bases between. Germline CDR1 LNHDA, CDR2 SQIVND (reference sequence). This chain's CDR3 is CASSIGNTGELFF. Here the CDR3 DNA reads TGTGCCAGTAGTATAGGAAACACCGGGGAGCTGTTTTTT.

The chain couples TRBV7-6 to TRBJ2-5, with TRBD2 matching over 7 bases. The CDR3 length is 15 residues. Germline V gives CDR1 SGHVS, CDR2 FNYEAQ. J lost 5 bases, V lost 1 base, and 7 bases had no gene match. The CDR3 sequence is CASSLVIGRGETQYF. In DNA form, the CDR3 reads TGTGCCAGCAGCTTAGTAATAGGGAGGGGCGAGACCCAGTACTTC.

V gene TRBV7-2 combines with J gene TRBJ2-3; D remains ambiguous. CDR1 and CDR2 (germline): SGHTA, FQGNSA. The V end was cut by 4 bases, the J end by 1 base, with 12 bases between. CDR3 size: 15 residues. CDR3 region: CASSSGVVRTDTQYF. CDR3 sequence (DNA): TGTGCCAGCAGCTCTGGAGTGGTGCGCACAGATACGCAGTATTTT.

The chain is built from TRBV23-1 and TRBJ1-5, with D perhaps TRBD1 (6 bases). TRBV23-1 is known as an ORF, though its function is uncertain. This CDR3 comprises 15 residues. V was cut by 4 bases and J by 3 bases, with 13 bases left in between. The DNA of the CDR3 is TGCGCCAGCAGTCCGAGGGGGAGGTCCAATCAGCCCCAGCATTTT. As protein: CASSPRGRSNQPQHF.

This clone occurred once. The chain couples TRBV6-4 to TRBJ2-1; D perhaps matches TRBD2 (5 bases). Per the germline V gene, CDR1 is MRHNA and CDR2 is SNTAGT. CDR3 length: 19 residues. Trimming took off 5 bases at V and 3 bases at J, with 26 bases between the two ends. The CDR3 reads CASSPIPRGSTLVYNEQFF. The DNA for the CDR3 is TGTGCCAGCAGTCCTATCCCTCGGGGTAGCACTTTGGTCTACAATGAGCAGTTCTTC.

This CDR3 is CASSERGSGYEQYF. The CDR3 coding sequence is TGTGCCAGCAGTGAACGGGGGAGCGGTTACGAGCAGTACTTC. This sequence joins TRBV2 and TRBJ2-7; tentative D call: TRBD2 (6 bases). The V gene's germline CDR1 is SNHLY and CDR2 FYNNEI. The CDR3 is made up of 14 amino acids. The V and J ends lost 2 bases and 4 bases respectively, with 12 bases between them.

This clone was counted between two and nine times. CDR3 nucleotides: TGTGCCTCGCGTAACAGGGTCACCGGGGAGCTGTTTTTT. Translating gives CASRNRVTGELFF. The gene calls are TRBV30 and TRBJ2-2; TRBD1 is a possible D gene (6 bases). Per germline, CDR1 GTSNPN and CDR2 SVGIG (reference sequence). This CDR3 has 13 residues. V shed 7 bases and J shed 4 bases, with 13 bases lying between them. The full variable domain, rest sourced from reference TRBV30 and TRBJ2-2, is SQTIHQWPATLVQPVGSPLSLECTVEGTSNPNLYWYRQAAGRGLQLLFYSVGIGQISSEVPQNLSASRPQDRQFILSSKKLLLSDSGFYLCASRNRVTGELFFGEGSRLTVL.

The chain employs TRBV5-1 and TRBJ1-1; TRBD1 matches at 8 bases. The germline V gene has CDR1 SGHRS and CDR2 YFSETQ. This CDR3 is built from 14 residues. V dropped 7 bases and J dropped 1; count of bases not matched to a gene: 6. The DNA for the CDR3 is TGCGCCAGCTCCCCCCAGGGGGCGAACACTGAAGCTTTCTTT. Amino acids: CASSPQGANTEAFF.

Only a few counts were recorded for this clone. The rearrangement joins TRBV28 to TRBJ2-1; weak D call: TRBD1 (5 bases). V lost 7 bases to trimming and J lost 1 base, with 14 bases between them. Germline V CDR1 and CDR2: MDHEN, SYDVKM. The CDR3 contains 15 residues. The CDR3 region is CASNPSGNSYNEQFF. Written as DNA, the CDR3 is TGTGCCAGCAACCCTTCAGGGAATTCCTACAATGAGCAGTTCTTC. The whole variable domain, remainder taken from reference TRBV28 and TRBJ2-1, is DVKVTQSSRYLVKRTGEKVFLECVQDMDHENMFWYRQDPGLGLRLIYFSYDVKMKEKGDIPEGYSVSREKKERFSLILESASTNQTSMYLCASNPSGNSYNEQFFGPGTRLTVL.

The rearrangement links TRBV11-2 to TRBJ1-1; the D is unclear. The CDR3 is 14 amino acids. Trimming shortened V by 4 bases and J by 2 bases, and 11 bases separated the two germline ends. The germline V gene encodes CDR1 SGHAT and CDR2 FQNNGV. Written as DNA, the CDR3 is TGTGCCAGCAGCTCGGCGGTCGACAACACTGAAGCTTTCTTT. Encoded protein: CASSSAVDNTEAFF.

The V gene is TRBV5-4, the J gene TRBJ1-2; D not resolved. CDR1 is SGHNT, CDR2 YYREEE, per germline (reference sequence). The CDR3 runs 17 residues. V was cut by 2 bases and J by 1 base, with 18 bases left in between. CDR3: CASSFPRGEVRNYGYTF. The CDR3, as DNA: TGTGCCAGCAGCTTCCCGCGGGGTGAGGTTCGTAACTATGGCTACACCTTC.

The V and J genes are TRBV2 and TRBJ1-1; no reliable D call. Germline assignment: CDR1 SNHLY and CDR2 FYNNEI. CDR3 size: 14 residues. Trimming pared 1 base from V and 2 bases from J, leaving 8 bases between. The CDR3 nucleotides read TGTGCCAGCAGTGAAGGACCGAGCAACACTGAAGCTTTCTTT. Protein: CASSEGPSNTEAFF. The full variable domain, in which reference TRBV2 and TRBJ1-1 provide the parts outside the CDR3, is EPEVTQTPSHQVTQMGQEVILRCVPISNHLYFYWYRQILGQKVEFLVSFYNNEISEKSEIFDDQFSVERPDGSNFTLKIRSTKLEDSAMYFCASSEGPSNTEAFFGQGTRLTVV.

This clone was observed a single time. This chain uses TRBV13 with TRBJ2-1; TRBD2 aligns across 11 bases. The CDR3 is made up of 15 amino acids. Germline V gives CDR1 PRHDT, CDR2 FYEKMQ (reference sequence). V lost 7 bases and J lost 4; bases outside the gene matches: 6. The CDR3 coding sequence is TGTGCCAGCACCGTAGCGGGAGGGCGGTACAATGAGCAGTTCTTC. It translates to CASTVAGGRYNEQFF. Drawing the rest from reference TRBV13 and TRBJ2-1, the complete variable domain is AAGVIQSPRHLIKEKRETATLKCYPIPRHDTVYWYQQGPGQDPQFLISFYEKMQSDKGSIPDRFSAQQFSDYHSELNMSSLELGDSALYFCASTVAGGRYNEQFFGPGTRLTVL.

The rearrangement uses TRBV5-6 and TRBJ1-2; 8 bases line up with TRBD1. The CDR3 contains 14 residues. After removal of 5 bases from V and 4 bases from J, the junction contained 7 bases not matched to a gene. The germline gives CDR1 SGHDT, CDR2 YYEEEE. CDR3 nucleotide sequence: TGTGCCAGCAGACAGACAGGGGCAGGCTATGGCTACACCTTC. Its protein product is CASRQTGAGYGYTF.

V usage is TRBV4-3 and J usage is TRBJ2-4; 10 bases map to TRBD2. Germline values: CDR1 LGHNA, CDR2 YSLEER. The CDR3 is made up of 16 amino acids. The V segment lost 1 base and the J segment 8 bases; nucleotides outside the gene matches: 8. As DNA, the CDR3 is TGCGCCAGCAGCCAAGGAGCGGGAGGGCAGGGGGACATTCAGTACTTC. It yields the protein CASSQGAGGQGDIQYF.

The chain has TRBV20-1 and TRBJ2-3; 7 nucleotides align to TRBD2. J lost 6 bases, V lost 5 bases, and 2 bases had no gene match. Germline loops: CDR1 DFQATT, CDR2 SNEGSKA (reference sequence). This CDR3 region has 11 residues. The CDR3 coding sequence is TGCAGTGCTCCCGGGGGGGATACGCAGTATTTT. Residues: CSAPGGDTQYF.

This chain connects TRBV11-2 to TRBJ1-4, with 7 bases lining up with TRBD1. The CDR3 length is 15 residues. Trimming cost V 5 bases and J 7 bases; bases outside gene matches: 10. Per germline, CDR1 SGHAT and CDR2 FQNNGV. The CDR3 sequence: CASSRSQGLGEKLFF. In nucleotides, the CDR3 is TGTGCCAGCAGCCGATCACAGGGGTTGGGTGAAAAACTGTTTTTT.

Written as DNA, the CDR3 is TGCAGTGCTAGGGTATACAATGAGCAGTTCTTC. This translates into CSARVYNEQFF. The chain is built from TRBV20-1 and TRBJ2-1, with unresolved D. Trimming removed 3 bases from V and 4 bases from J, with 4 bases in between. The CDR3 spans 11 residues. From germline, CDR1 is DFQATT and CDR2 SNEGSKA (reference sequence).